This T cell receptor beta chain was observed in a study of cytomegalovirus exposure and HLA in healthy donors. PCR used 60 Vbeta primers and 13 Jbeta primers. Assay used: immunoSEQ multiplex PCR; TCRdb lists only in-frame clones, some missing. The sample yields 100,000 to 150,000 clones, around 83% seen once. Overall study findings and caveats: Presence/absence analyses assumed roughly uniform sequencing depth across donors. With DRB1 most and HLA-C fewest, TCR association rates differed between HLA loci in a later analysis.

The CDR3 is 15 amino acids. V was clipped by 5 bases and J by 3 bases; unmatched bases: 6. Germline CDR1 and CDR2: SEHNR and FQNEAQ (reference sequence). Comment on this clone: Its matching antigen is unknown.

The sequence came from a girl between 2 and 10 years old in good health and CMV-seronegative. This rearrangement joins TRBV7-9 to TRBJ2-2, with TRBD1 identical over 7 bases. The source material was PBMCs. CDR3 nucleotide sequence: TGTGCCAGCAGCCCCCTGACAGGGTACACCGGGGAGCTGTTTTTT. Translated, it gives CASSPLTGYTGELFF.